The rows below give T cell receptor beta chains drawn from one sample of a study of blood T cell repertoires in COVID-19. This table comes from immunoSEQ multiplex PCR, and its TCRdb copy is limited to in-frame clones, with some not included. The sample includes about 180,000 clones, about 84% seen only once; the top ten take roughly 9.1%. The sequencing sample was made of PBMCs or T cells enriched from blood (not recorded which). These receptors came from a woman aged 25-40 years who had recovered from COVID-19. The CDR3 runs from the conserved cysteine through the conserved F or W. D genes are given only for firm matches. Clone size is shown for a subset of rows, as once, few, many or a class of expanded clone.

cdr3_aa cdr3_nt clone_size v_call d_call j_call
CASSPTRPTVDEQFF TGTGCCAGCAGCCCGACTAGACCCACGGTCGATGAGCAGTTCTTC NA TRBV28 NA TRBJ2-1
CASSKGETGLFHYGYTF TGTGCCAGCAGCAAGGGGGAGACAGGGCTTTTTCACTATGGCTACACCTTC few TRBV11-2 TRBD1 TRBJ1-2
CASSRQGNQPQHF TGTGCCAGCAGTCGCCAGGGGAATCAGCCCCAGCATTTT NA TRBV2 NA TRBJ1-5
CASSSERAWPDEQFF TGCGCCAGCAGCTCTGAGCGGGCCTGGCCGGATGAGCAGTTCTTC NA TRBV5-1 NA TRBJ2-1
CASSVRSTAEQYF TGTGCCAGCAGCGTAAGAAGTACTGCCGAGCAGTACTTC NA TRBV9 NA TRBJ2-7
CASSSLLGNEQFF TGTGCCAGCAGCTCCCTACTAGGAAATGAGCAGTTCTTC NA TRBV11-1 NA TRBJ2-1
CASSLGGAGNTIYF TGTGCCAGCAGCCTCGGGGGTGCTGGAAACACCATATATTTT once TRBV28 NA TRBJ1-3
CASSLPGREAFF TGCGCCAGCAGCTTACCAGGGCGGGAAGCTTTCTTT few TRBV5-1 NA TRBJ1-1
CASSPSQGRDSPLHF TGTGCCAGCTCGCCCTCACAGGGTCGCGATTCACCCCTCCACTTT NA TRBV18 NA TRBJ1-6
CASSEGANIQYF TGTGCCAGCAGTGAAGGGGCAAACATTCAGTACTTC NA TRBV6-1 NA TRBJ2-4
CASSQEAGRNLNEQYF TGTGCCAGCAGCCAAGAAGCAGGGAGGAATCTGAACGAGCAGTACTTC NA TRBV3-1/TRBV3-2 NA TRBJ2-7
CASSRQGPGNTIYF TGCGCCAGCAGTCGACAGGGCCCTGGAAACACCATATATTTT NA TRBV10-1 TRBD1 TRBJ1-3
CAISGETGAFYEQYF TGTGCCATCAGCGGCGAGACAGGGGCCTTCTACGAGCAGTACTTC NA TRBV10-3 TRBD1 TRBJ2-7
CASSEAGEYEQYF TGTGCCAGCAGTGAAGCGGGAGAGTACGAGCAGTACTTC NA TRBV2 NA TRBJ2-7
CASSLNPGKEYF TGTGCCAGCAGCTTAAATCCCGGGAAAGAGTACTTC once TRBV7-8 NA TRBJ2-5
CASSVQTSGSSYNEQFF TGTGCCAGCAGTGTACAAACTAGCGGGAGTTCCTACAATGAGCAGTTCTTC NA TRBV28 TRBD2 TRBJ2-1
CASSAQGASYNEQFF TGTGCCAGCAGTGCCCAGGGGGCCTCCTACAATGAGCAGTTCTTC NA TRBV2 TRBD1 TRBJ2-1
CASSYLAGSANEQYF TGTGCCAGCAGTTACTTGGCGGGATCCGCGAACGAGCAGTACTTC NA TRBV6-5 NA TRBJ2-7
CASSYETGNNEQFF TGTGCCAGCAGTTATGAGACAGGGAACAATGAGCAGTTCTTC NA TRBV28 TRBD1 TRBJ2-1
CASSQVESGSAFF TGTGCCAGCAGCCAAGTTGAGTCAGGGTCAGCTTTCTTT NA TRBV3-1/TRBV3-2 NA TRBJ1-1
CASSLSGGSSVTDTQYF TGTGCCAGCAGTTTATCAGGCGGGAGTTCGGTCACAGATACGCAGTATTTT NA TRBV27 TRBD2 TRBJ2-3
CASSLAGTSGSGYEQYF TGCGCCAGCAGCTTGGCCGGGACTAGCGGGAGTGGCTACGAGCAGTACTTC NA TRBV5-1 TRBD2 TRBJ2-7